This TCR beta chain was sequenced for a study of blood T cell repertoires in COVID-19 (dated by TCRdb to 2018 to 2020). For the wider study: The collaborator samples originated in the United States, Italy and Spain and spanned the acute and convalescent phases of COVID-19. The samples were drawn from two sources: the first 160 participants of the ongoing ImmuneRACE study, and 950 to 1,500 subjects contributed by 6 global collaborators. The material from the prospective study consisted of cDNA or gDNA derived from T cells, B-cell-depleted T cells, or PBMCs. The repertoires were made available in a free public database intended to serve as a resource for research on the immune response to SARS-CoV-2. Nearly every sample came with metadata listing a de-identified subject ID, COVID-19 status, age in years and sex. Where HLA class I and class II types were available, the types were taken from metadata supplied by the sample provider, not from assay-based typing. Subjects who had been exposed to COVID-19, were actively infected with it, or had recovered from it provided the deeply sampled blood TCRbeta repertoires that made up the dataset.

The CDR3, cysteine through phenylalanine, is 16 amino acids long. Just CDR3 DNA is preserved here, 48 bases in frame from base 1. General conclusions and limits of the study: The amount of clinical and demographic metadata varied by source and participant and was provided uncurated.

Collaborating institutions collected whole blood in K2EDTA tubes following their own protocols. For TCRbeta analysis, collaborator samples were shipped as frozen whole blood, as isolated PBMCs, or as DNA extracted from either sample type. A single count supports this clone. It has no known antigen specificity. No qualities accompany the bases; no much larger clone lies one base away. TCRbeta CDR3 regions were amplified from genomic DNA using the immunoSEQ Assay, a bias-controlled multiplex PCR. The paper's data handling went like this. Nucleated cell counts per sample were estimated from amplification of reference gene primers within the assay. Sequence reads were collapsed and filtered to measure the absolute abundance of every unique TCRbeta CDR3 rearrangement. Productive Simpson clonality was computed per sample as the square root of Simpson's diversity index over productive rearrangements. TCRdb holds this immuneACCESS table with in-frame rearrangements only. Some clones are missing; in checked studies, unresolved V genes explain under half, and the rest has no known cause. V and J calls and clone size follow that table, whereas D and trimming were derived from the DNA. Across this sample there are about 20,000 clones, with approximately 90% seen only once. 3% to 4.5% of the sample is taken by the ten largest.

The receptor chain draws on TRBV12-2 and TRBJ1-1; the table's D call, TRBD1, was not checked against the DNA. TRBV12-2 is a recognized pseudogene. This receptor was taken from a man in his fifties or sixties with active COVID-19. Sequencing was carried out using peripheral blood. The DNA reads TGTGCAAGTCGCCAAGAAGTAAGGGGGATGAACACTGAAGCTTTCTTT. Its product reads: CASRQEVRGMNTEAFF.